These 24 T cell receptor beta chains were all obtained from the same sample, sequenced in a study of cytomegalovirus exposure and HLA in healthy donors. This PCR relied on a set of 60 Vbeta primers and 13 Jbeta primers. Using immunoSEQ multiplex PCR, the repertoire was profiled, and TCRdb retains in-frame clones only, with some absent. The sample carries approximately 78,000 clones, approximately 84% recorded once. What was sequenced was PBMCs. These receptor sequences come from a woman aged 45-59 years in good health and CMV-seronegative.

The chain uses TRBV5-6 and TRBJ2-5; D gene uncertain. Trimming took 1 base from V and 2 from J, leaving 9 bases between them. This CDR3 is 14 amino acids long. Germline V gene data show CDR1 as SGHDT and CDR2 as YYEEEE. CDR3 in amino acids: CASSLRLQQETQYF. Written as DNA, the CDR3 is TGTGCCAGCAGCTTGAGGTTACAGCAAGAGACCCAGTACTTC.

The chain carries TRBV19 and TRBJ2-3, with D perhaps matching TRBD2 (5 bases). The CDR3 runs to 13 residues. V was shortened by 3 bases and J by 8 bases, with 12 bases between the two germline ends. Germline loops: CDR1 LNHDA, CDR2 SQIVND (reference sequence). The CDR3 bases are TGTGCCAGTAGTATCCCCGGGGTGCTTACGCAGTATTTT. The encoded protein is CASSIPGVLTQYF.

This rearrangement joins TRBV27 to TRBJ1-4; a possible D gene is TRBD1 (6 bases). The CDR3 has 16 residues. V lost 0 bases and J lost 4, with 12 bases in between. Germline V gives CDR1 MNHEY, CDR2 SMNVEV (reference sequence). The CDR3 loop is CASSLSVDSYNEKLFF. DNA of the CDR3: TGTGCCAGCAGTTTATCGGTGGACAGCTATAATGAAAAACTGTTTTTT.

The CDR3 loop is CSVEDQSWTGSGTQYF. Written as DNA, the CDR3 is TGCAGCGTTGAAGATCAGTCTTGGACAGGGTCGGGGACCCAGTACTTC. The genes are TRBV29-1 and TRBJ2-5; 8 bases agree with TRBD1. Germline V gives CDR1 SQVTM, CDR2 ANQGSEA. V shed 0 bases and J 7 bases; nucleotides not matched to a gene: 13. CDR3 length: 16 residues.

The chain uses TRBV5-1 and TRBJ2-1, with 8 bases fitting TRBD1. V lost 4 bases, J lost 0 bases, and 18 bases stayed unmatched. This CDR3 has 20 amino acids. Germline values: CDR1 SGHRS, CDR2 YFSETQ. The CDR3, as DNA: TGCGCCAGCAGCAGGGACACCCCGGACAGGGCCGGGAGCTCCTACAATGAGCAGTTCTTC. Translating it yields CASSRDTPDRAGSSYNEQFF.

This rearrangement joins TRBV7-9 to TRBJ2-7; maybe TRBD2 (5 bases). Germline V CDR1 and CDR2: SEHNR, FQNEAQ (reference sequence). V was trimmed by 1 base and J by 3 bases, leaving 13 bases between them. This CDR3 region has 15 residues. The DNA for the CDR3 is TGTGCCAGCAGCTTAGAAGAACACGGACTCTACGAGCAGTACTTC. Translation: CASSLEEHGLYEQYF.

The V and J genes are TRBV28 and TRBJ1-2; no definite D call. Germline V gives CDR1 MDHEN, CDR2 SYDVKM. V was cut by 5 bases and J by 0 bases, with 7 bases left in between. The CDR3 is 13 residues long. The CDR3 sequence is CASSPGSNYGYTF. The CDR3, as DNA: TGTGCCAGCAGTCCAGGTTCTAACTATGGCTACACCTTC.

This clone was seen just once. The V and J genes are TRBV28 and TRBJ2-7, with 7 bases identical to TRBD2. Germline V gene sequence: CDR1 MDHEN, CDR2 SYDVKM. The V segment lost 5 bases and the J segment 3 bases; nucleotides outside the gene matches: 10. This CDR3 spans 15 amino acids. The CDR3 reads CASSLVGTGGYEQYF. The CDR3 DNA reads TGTGCCAGCAGTCTTGTCGGGACGGGAGGCTACGAGCAGTACTTC.

The chain uses TRBV7-9 and TRBJ1-1; D remains unclear. The CDR3 runs to 15 residues. Trimming cost V 3 bases and J 4 bases, with 15 bases left between them. Per germline, CDR1 SEHNR and CDR2 FQNEAQ (reference sequence). CDR3 sequence reads: CASSFLGPGSTEAFF. The CDR3 DNA sequence: TGTGCCAGCAGCTTTCTGGGTCCGGGGAGCACTGAAGCTTTCTTT. The variable domain in full, with the rest retrieved from reference TRBV7-9 and TRBJ1-1, is DTGVSQNPRHKITKRGQNVTFRCDPISEHNRLYWYRQTLGQGPEFLTYFQNEAQLEKSRLLSDRFSAERPKGSFSTLEIQRTEQGDSAMYLCASSFLGPGSTEAFFGQGTRLTVV.

The chain carries TRBV5-1 and TRBJ1-2; 11 nucleotides agree with TRBD1. Germline V gives CDR1 SGHRS, CDR2 YFSETQ. Germline trimming cut 0 bases from V and 12 bases from J; bases unmatched to any gene: 7. CDR3 size: 14 residues. The CDR3 sequence is CASSLAWTGGTNTF. The CDR3 bases are TGCGCCAGCAGCTTGGCCTGGACAGGGGGCACAAACACCTTC.

The chain recombines TRBV2 with TRBJ1-6; 10 bases fit TRBD1. This CDR3 region has 18 residues. Germline values: CDR1 SNHLY, CDR2 FYNNEI. V was pared by 6 bases and J by 10 bases, with 18 bases of the junction left unmatched. CDR3 bases: TGTGCCAGCAGCTTCAATAGTATTGGGACAGGGGTGCGCTCACCCCTCCACTTT. It is translated as CASSFNSIGTGVRSPLHF. The full variable domain, with the rest looked up from reference TRBV2 and TRBJ1-6, is EPEVTQTPSHQVTQMGQEVILRCVPISNHLYFYWYRQILGQKVEFLVSFYNNEISEKSEIFDDQFSVERPDGSNFTLKIRSTKLEDSAMYFCASSFNSIGTGVRSPLHFGNGTRLTVT.

This clone was recorded only once. This chain connects TRBV7-3 to TRBJ2-6; TRBD2 might be the D (5 bases). Deletions cut 2 bases from V and 0 bases from J, with 11 bases between. The CDR3 runs 17 residues. Germline V gives CDR1 SGHTA, CDR2 FQGTGA. In nucleotides, the CDR3 is TGTGCCAGCAGCTTACGAGGGTCCTACTCTGGGGCCAACGTCCTGACTTTC. Translating gives CASSLRGSYSGANVLTF.

This rearrangement joins TRBV14 to TRBJ2-2; 12 nucleotides align to TRBD1. The V segment lost 3 bases and the J segment 4 bases; nucleotides outside the gene matches: 12. The CDR3 has 19 amino acids. CDR1 and CDR2 from the germline V gene are SGHDN and FVKESK. CDR3 sequence (DNA): TGTGCCAGCAGCCAGGCCGGGACAGGGGGCGTCCTGGGCACCGGGGAGCTGTTTTTT. Translated, it gives CASSQAGTGGVLGTGELFF.

The chain couples TRBV10-3 to TRBJ2-1; D is undetermined. The V gene's germline CDR1 is ENHRY and CDR2 SYGVKD. V lost 3 bases and J lost 5, with 11 bases in between. CDR3 length equals 14 residues. CDR3 DNA: TGTGCCATCAGTGACTATCCCAGGCACAATGAGCAGTTCTTC. This encodes CAISDYPRHNEQFF.

The V call is TRBV6-6, the J call TRBJ2-3; D possibly corresponds to TRBD2 (7 bases). Germline V lookup: CDR1 MNHNY, CDR2 SVGAGI (reference sequence). This CDR3 contains 16 residues. Trimming left V 5 bases short and J 1 base short, with 16 bases between. CDR3 sequence reads: CASSTGGSIGTDTQYF. CDR3 bases: TGTGCCAGCAGTACGGGGGGCTCCATAGGCACAGATACGCAGTATTTT.

CDR3: CASSARDSYEQYV. DNA for the CDR3: TGTGCCAGCTCGGCCCGGGACAGCTACGAGCAGTACGTC. The chain combines TRBV6-1 with TRBJ2-7; 7 bases agree with TRBD1. The junction had 7 bases not matched to a gene; V was cut back by 8 bases and J by 3 bases. The CDR3 runs to 13 residues. Germline assignment: CDR1 MNHNS and CDR2 SASEGT.

The rearrangement joins TRBV10-1 to TRBJ2-3; TRBD2 agrees at 13 bases. Germline V gene sequence: CDR1 WNHNN, CDR2 SYGVQD (reference sequence). After removal of 3 bases from V and 4 bases from J, the junction contained 4 bases not matched to a gene. This CDR3 spans 16 amino acids. The CDR3 nucleotides read TGCGCCAGCAGTGACCGGACTAGCGGGAGTCCAGATACGCAGTATTTT. This encodes CASSDRTSGSPDTQYF.

The gene calls are TRBV27 and TRBJ2-2, with 12 bases fitting TRBD1. The CDR3 is 14 residues long. The ends lost 5 bases at V and 7 bases at J; junction bases unmatched: 2. Germline-derived CDR1 and CDR2 are MNHEY and SMNVEV (reference sequence). CDR3 sequence (DNA): TGTGCCAGCAGTGGGGACAGGGGGCTCGGGGAGCTGTTTTTT. This sequence encodes CASSGDRGLGELFF.

The chain joins TRBV29-1 to TRBJ2-1; D might be TRBD2 (6 bases). The CDR3 has 12 residues. V shed 7 bases and J shed 5 bases, with 12 bases lying between them. CDR1 and CDR2 (germline): SQVTM, ANQGSEA. CDR3 bases: TGCAGCGCCTTTGGGGAGGACAATGAGCAGTTCTTC. Translating it yields CSAFGEDNEQFF.

The gene calls are TRBV4-1 and TRBJ1-4; tentative D call: TRBD1 (5 bases). This CDR3 region has 17 residues. Germline CDR1 reads MGHRA; CDR2 reads YSYEKL. V shed 0 bases and J shed 6 bases, with 17 bases lying between them. CDR3 amino acids: CASSQDGGVRGYEKLFF. CDR3 in DNA: TGCGCCAGCAGCCAAGATGGAGGGGTGAGGGGTTATGAAAAACTGTTTTTT.

The chain employs TRBV6-5 and TRBJ1-2; D ambiguous. Trimming left V 0 bases short and J 0 bases short, with 8 bases between. Germline assignment: CDR1 MNHEY and CDR2 SVGAGI. CDR3 length: 15 amino acids. CDR3 DNA: TGTGCCAGCAGTTACTCGGGCAGTTCTAACTATGGCTACACCTTC. This encodes CASSYSGSSNYGYTF.

The chain combines TRBV19 with TRBJ1-5; 7 bases fit TRBD1. V trimming: 2 bases; J trimming: 0 bases; junction bases outside the gene matches: 10. In germline, CDR1 is LNHDA, CDR2 SQIVND (reference sequence). The CDR3 is 18 residues long. The CDR3 sequence: CASSISGTDFYSNQPQHF. Here the CDR3 DNA reads TGTGCCAGTAGTATATCCGGGACAGACTTTTATAGCAATCAGCCCCAGCATTTT. The full variable domain, in which reference TRBV19 and TRBJ1-5 provide the parts outside the CDR3, is DGGITQSPKYLFRKEGQNVTLSCEQNLNHDAMYWYRQDPGQGLRLIYYSQIVNDFQKGDIAEGYSVSREKKESFPLTVTSAQKNPTAFYLCASSISGTDFYSNQPQHFGDGTRLSIL.

This sequence joins TRBV28 and TRBJ1-5; 8 bases match TRBD1. Germline-derived CDR1 and CDR2 are MDHEN and SYDVKM. This CDR3 is 16 amino acids long. Trimming cost V 2 bases and J 7 bases; bases outside gene matches: 10. Here the CDR3 reads CASSLVRVAGGQPQHF. The DNA for the CDR3 is TGTGCCAGCAGTTTAGTGCGTGTTGCAGGGGGCCAGCCCCAGCATTTT.

Remarks on this clone: A junction boundary mismatches the germline segment, possibly from a read error. V and J are TRBV2 and TRBJ2-1; TRBD1 matches at 7 bases. The CDR3 sequence is 17 residues long. Germline loops: CDR1 SNHLY, CDR2 FYNNEI. CDR3: CASRNPLQGTSYNEQFF. CDR3 DNA: TGTGCTAGCAGGAACCCGTTACAGGGGACCTCTTACAATGAGCAGTTCTTC.